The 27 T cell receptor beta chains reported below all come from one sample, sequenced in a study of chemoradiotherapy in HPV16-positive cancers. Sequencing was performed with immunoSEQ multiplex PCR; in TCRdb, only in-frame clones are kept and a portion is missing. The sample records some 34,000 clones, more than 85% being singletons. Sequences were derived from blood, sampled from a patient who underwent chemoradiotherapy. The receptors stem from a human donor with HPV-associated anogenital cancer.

In DNA, the CDR3 is TGTGCCAGTAGCCGGTCACACTGGAACACTGAAGCTTTCTTT. It encodes CASSRSHWNTEAFF. V and J are TRBV19 and TRBJ1-1; no firm D call. Germline loops: CDR1 LNHDA, CDR2 SQIVND (reference sequence). V lost 6 bases to trimming and J lost 1 base, with 12 bases between them. This CDR3 is built from 14 residues.

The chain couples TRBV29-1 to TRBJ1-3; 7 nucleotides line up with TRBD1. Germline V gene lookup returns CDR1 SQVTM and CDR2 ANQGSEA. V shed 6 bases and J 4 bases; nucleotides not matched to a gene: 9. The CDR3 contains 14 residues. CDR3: CSVEQGLIGNTIYF. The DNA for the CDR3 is TGCAGCGTCGAACAGGGGTTGATCGGAAACACCATATATTTT. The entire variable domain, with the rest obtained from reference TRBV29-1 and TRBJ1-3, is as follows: SAVISQKPSRDICQRGTSLTIQCQVDSQVTMMFWYRQQPGQSLTLIATANQGSEATYESGFVIDKFPISRPNLTFSTLTVSNMSPEDSSIYLCSVEQGLIGNTIYFGEGSWLTVV.

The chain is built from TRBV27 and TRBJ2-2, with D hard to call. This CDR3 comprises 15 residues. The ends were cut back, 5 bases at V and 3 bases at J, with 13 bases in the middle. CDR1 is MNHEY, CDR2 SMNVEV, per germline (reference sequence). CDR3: CASSPISIYTGELFF. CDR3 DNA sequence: TGTGCCAGCAGTCCCATTAGTATCTACACCGGGGAGCTGTTTTTT.

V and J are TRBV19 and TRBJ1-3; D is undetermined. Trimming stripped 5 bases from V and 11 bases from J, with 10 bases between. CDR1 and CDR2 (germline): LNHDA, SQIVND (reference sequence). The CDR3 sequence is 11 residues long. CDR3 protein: CASSHRFSIYF. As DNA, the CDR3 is TGTGCCAGTAGTCACCGTTTCTCCATATATTTT.

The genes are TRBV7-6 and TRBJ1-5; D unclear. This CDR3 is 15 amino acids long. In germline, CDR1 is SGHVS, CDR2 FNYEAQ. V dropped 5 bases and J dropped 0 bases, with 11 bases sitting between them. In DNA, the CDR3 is TGTGCCAGCAGCCTTTTTGAGGATAGCAATCAGCCCCAGCATTTT. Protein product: CASSLFEDSNQPQHF.

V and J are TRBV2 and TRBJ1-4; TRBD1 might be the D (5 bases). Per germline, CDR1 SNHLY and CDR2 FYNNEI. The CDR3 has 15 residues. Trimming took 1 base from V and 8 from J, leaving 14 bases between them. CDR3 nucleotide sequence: TGTGCCAGCAGTGAAGGGACATCGCGGGGGGAAAAACTGTTTTTT. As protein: CASSEGTSRGEKLFF.

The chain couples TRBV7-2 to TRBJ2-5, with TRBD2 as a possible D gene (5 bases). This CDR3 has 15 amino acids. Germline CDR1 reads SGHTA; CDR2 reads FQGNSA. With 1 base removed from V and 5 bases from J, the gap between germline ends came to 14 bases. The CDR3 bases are TGTGCCAGCAGCTTAGTTGAAGGTAGCGAGGAGACCCAGTACTTC. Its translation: CASSLVEGSEETQYF.

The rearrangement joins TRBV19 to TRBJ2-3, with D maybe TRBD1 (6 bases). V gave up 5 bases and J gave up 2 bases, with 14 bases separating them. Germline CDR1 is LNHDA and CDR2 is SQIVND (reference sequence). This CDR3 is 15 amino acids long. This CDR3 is CASSLRDTATDTQYF. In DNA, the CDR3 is TGTGCCAGTAGTCTTCGGGACACCGCCACAGATACGCAGTATTTT.

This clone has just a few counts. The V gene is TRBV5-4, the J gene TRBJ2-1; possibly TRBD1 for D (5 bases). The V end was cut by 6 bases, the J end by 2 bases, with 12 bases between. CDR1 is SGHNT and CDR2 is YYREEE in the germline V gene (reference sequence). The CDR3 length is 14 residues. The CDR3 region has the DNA TGTGCCAGCACCGGCAGGGCGGCCTACAATGAGCAGTTCTTC. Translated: CASTGRAAYNEQFF. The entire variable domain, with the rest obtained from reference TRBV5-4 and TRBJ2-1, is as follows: ETGVTQSPTHLIKTRGQQVTLRCSSQSGHNTVSWYQQALGQGPQFIFQYYREEENGRGNFPPRFSGLQFPNYSSELNVNALELDDSALYLCASTGRAAYNEQFFGPGTRLTVL.

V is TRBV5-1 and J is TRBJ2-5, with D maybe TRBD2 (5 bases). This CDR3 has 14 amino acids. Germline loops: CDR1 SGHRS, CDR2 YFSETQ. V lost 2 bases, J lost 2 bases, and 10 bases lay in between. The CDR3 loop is CASSFGGLQETQYF. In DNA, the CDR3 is TGCGCCAGCAGCTTCGGAGGACTGCAAGAGACCCAGTACTTC.

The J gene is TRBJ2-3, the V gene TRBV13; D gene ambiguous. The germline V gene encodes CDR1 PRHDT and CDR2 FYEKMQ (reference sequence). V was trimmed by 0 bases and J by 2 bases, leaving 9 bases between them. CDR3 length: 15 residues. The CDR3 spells CASSLGGKTTDTQYF. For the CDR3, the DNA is TGTGCCAGCAGCTTAGGGGGAAAAACCACAGATACGCAGTATTTT. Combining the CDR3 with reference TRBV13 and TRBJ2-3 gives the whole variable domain AAGVIQSPRHLIKEKRETATLKCYPIPRHDTVYWYQQGPGQDPQFLISFYEKMQSDKGSIPDRFSAQQFSDYHSELNMSSLELGDSALYFCASSLGGKTTDTQYFGPGTRLTVL.

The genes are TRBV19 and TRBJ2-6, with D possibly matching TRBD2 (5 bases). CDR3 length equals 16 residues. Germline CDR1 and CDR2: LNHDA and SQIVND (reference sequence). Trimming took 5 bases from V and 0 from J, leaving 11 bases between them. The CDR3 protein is CASSAPRGSGANVLTF. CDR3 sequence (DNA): TGTGCCAGTAGTGCCCCACGGGGCTCTGGGGCCAACGTCCTGACTTTC.

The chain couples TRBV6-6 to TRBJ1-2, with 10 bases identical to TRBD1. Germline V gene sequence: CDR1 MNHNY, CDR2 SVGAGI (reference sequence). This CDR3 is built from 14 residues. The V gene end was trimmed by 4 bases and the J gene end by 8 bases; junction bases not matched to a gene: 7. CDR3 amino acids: CASSFTGQGSGYTF. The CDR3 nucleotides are TGTGCCAGCAGTTTCACGGGACAGGGGTCCGGCTACACCTTC.

Here the CDR3 DNA reads TGCGCCAGCAGCCGTGGACAGGGGGACTACGAGCAGTACTTC. The encoded protein is CASSRGQGDYEQYF. The J gene is TRBJ2-5, the V gene TRBV5-1; 10 positions match TRBD1. The end of the DNA fits TRBJ2-7 better, so the J call may be wrong. CDR3 length: 14 residues. Germline V gene data show CDR1 as SGHRS and CDR2 as YFSETQ.

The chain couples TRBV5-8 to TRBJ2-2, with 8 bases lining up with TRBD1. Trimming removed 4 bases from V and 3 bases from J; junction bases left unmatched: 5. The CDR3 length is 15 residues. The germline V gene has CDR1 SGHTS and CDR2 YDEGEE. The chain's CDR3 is CASSLGQGHTGELFF. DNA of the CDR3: TGTGCCAGCAGCCTCGGACAGGGACACACCGGGGAGCTGTTTTTT.

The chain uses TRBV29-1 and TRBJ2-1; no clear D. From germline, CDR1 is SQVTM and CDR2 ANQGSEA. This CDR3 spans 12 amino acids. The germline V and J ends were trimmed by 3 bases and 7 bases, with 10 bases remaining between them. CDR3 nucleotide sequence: TGCAGCGTTGACAAAACGAGAAATGAGCAGTTCTTC. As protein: CSVDKTRNEQFF.

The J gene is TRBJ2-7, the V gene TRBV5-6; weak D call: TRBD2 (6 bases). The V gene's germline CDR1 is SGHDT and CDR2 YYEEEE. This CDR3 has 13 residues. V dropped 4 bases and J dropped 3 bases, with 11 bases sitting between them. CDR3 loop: CASSPGVLYEQYF. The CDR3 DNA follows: TGTGCCAGCAGCCCGGGGGTTCTCTACGAGCAGTACTTC. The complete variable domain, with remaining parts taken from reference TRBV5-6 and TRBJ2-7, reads DAGVTQSPTHLIKTRGQQVTLRCSPKSGHDTVSWYQQALGQGPQFIFQYYEEEERQRGNFPDRFSGHQFPNYSSELNVNALLLGDSALYLCASSPGVLYEQYFGPGTRLTVT.

CDR3 nucleotide sequence: TGCAGCGTTGGGTTGAGCCCGACCTACAATGAGCAGTTCTTC. Protein product: CSVGLSPTYNEQFF. The chain recombines TRBV29-1 with TRBJ2-1, with D unresolved. CDR3 length: 14 amino acids. CDR1 is SQVTM and CDR2 is ANQGSEA in the germline V gene. Trimming pared 4 bases from V and 2 bases from J, leaving 12 bases between.

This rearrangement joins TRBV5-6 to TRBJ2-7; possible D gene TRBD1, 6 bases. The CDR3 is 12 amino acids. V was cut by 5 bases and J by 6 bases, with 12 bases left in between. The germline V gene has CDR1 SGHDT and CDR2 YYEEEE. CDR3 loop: CASRATGREQYF. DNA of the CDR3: TGTGCCAGCAGGGCAACAGGGCGCGAGCAGTACTTC.

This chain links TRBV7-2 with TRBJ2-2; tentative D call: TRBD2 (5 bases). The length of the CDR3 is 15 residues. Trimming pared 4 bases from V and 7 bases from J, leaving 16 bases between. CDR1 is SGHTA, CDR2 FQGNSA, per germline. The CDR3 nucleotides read TGTGCCAGCAGCTCGTTAGTCGGGAATAGCGGGGAGCTGTTTTTT. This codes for CASSSLVGNSGELFF. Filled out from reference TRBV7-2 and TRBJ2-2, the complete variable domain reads GAGVSQSPSNKVTEKGKDVELRCDPISGHTALYWYRQSLGQGLEFLIYFQGNSAPDKSGLPSDRFSAERTGGSVSTLTIQRTQQEDSAVYLCASSSLVGNSGELFFGEGSRLTVL.

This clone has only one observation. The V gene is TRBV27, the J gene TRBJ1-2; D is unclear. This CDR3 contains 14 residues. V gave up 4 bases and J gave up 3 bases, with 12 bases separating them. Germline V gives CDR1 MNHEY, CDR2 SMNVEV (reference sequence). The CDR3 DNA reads TGTGCCAGCAGTTCGGCAGGCGGGGACTATGGCTACACCTTC. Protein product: CASSSAGGDYGYTF.

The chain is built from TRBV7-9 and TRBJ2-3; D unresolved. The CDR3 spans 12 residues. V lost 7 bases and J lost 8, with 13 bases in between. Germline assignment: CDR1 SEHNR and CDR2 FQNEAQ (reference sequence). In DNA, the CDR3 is TGTGCCAGCACTGATGGGCCTCCTACGCAGTATTTT. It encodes CASTDGPPTQYF.

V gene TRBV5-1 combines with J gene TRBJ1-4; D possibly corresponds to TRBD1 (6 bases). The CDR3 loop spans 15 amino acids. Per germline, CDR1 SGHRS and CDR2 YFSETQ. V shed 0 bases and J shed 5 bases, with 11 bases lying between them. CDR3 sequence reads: CASSLDWTENEKLFF. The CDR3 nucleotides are TGCGCCAGCAGCTTGGACTGGACAGAAAATGAAAAACTGTTTTTT.

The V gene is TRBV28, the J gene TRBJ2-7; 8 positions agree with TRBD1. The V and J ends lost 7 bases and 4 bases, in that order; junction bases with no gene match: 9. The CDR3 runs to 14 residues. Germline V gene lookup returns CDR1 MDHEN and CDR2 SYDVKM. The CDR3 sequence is CASTRTGTVYEQYF. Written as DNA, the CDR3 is TGTGCCAGCACCAGGACAGGGACGGTTTACGAGCAGTACTTC.

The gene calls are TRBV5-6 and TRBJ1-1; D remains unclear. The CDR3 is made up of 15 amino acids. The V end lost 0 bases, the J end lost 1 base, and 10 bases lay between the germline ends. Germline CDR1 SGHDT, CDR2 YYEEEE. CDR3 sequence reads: CASSLGSPSNTEAFF. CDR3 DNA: TGTGCCAGCAGCTTGGGGTCACCCTCGAACACTGAAGCTTTCTTT.

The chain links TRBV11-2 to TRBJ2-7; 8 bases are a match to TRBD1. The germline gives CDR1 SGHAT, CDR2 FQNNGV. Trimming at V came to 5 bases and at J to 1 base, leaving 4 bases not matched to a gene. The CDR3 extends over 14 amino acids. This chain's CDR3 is CASSPDRVSYEQYF. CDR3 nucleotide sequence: TGTGCCAGCAGCCCGGACAGGGTGTCCTACGAGCAGTACTTC.

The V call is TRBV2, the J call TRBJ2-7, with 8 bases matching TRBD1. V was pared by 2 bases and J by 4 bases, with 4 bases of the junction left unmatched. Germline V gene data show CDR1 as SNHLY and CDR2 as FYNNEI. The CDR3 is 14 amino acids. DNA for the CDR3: TGTGCCAGCAGTGAACAGGGGGCTAGGTACGAGCAGTACTTC. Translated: CASSEQGARYEQYF.